These T cell receptor beta chains were read from a single sample in a study of T cells in Graves' hyperthyroidism and ophthalmopathy. TCRdb re-called the multiplex PCR reads through MiXCR, storing one row per CDR3 protein. Seen here are hundreds of thousands of distinct CDR3 sequences, roughly 20% observed once, and the top ten hold under 35%. Sequences were obtained from blood. The receptors shown here come from a man aged 25-45 years with Graves' ophthalmopathy. CDR3s include the opening cysteine and the closing phenylalanine or tryptophan. Each record gives: clone size, V gene, J gene, D gene, CDR3 DNA, CDR3 protein. A D gene is named only where the DNA matches it firmly. A row's size may be missing; if present it is once, few, many or a size class.

clone size: many; V gene: TRBV6-5; J gene: TRBJ2-7; D gene: -; CDR3 DNA: TGTGCCAGCAGGGACAACTACGAGCAGTACTTC; CDR3 protein: CASRDNYEQYF
clone size: -; V gene: TRBV6-1; J gene: TRBJ2-7; D gene: TRBD1; CDR3 DNA: TGTGCCAGCAGTCAAGAGGGACAGGGTAAATACGAGCAGTACTTC; CDR3 protein: CASSQEGQGKYEQYF
clone size: few; V gene: TRBV20-1; J gene: TRBJ2-2; D gene: TRBD1; CDR3 DNA: TGCAGTGCTAGAGATTGGGGGACAGGAATCAACACCGGGGAGCTGTTTTTT; CDR3 protein: CSARDWGTGINTGELFF
clone size: few; V gene: TRBV5-1; J gene: TRBJ2-1; D gene: TRBD2; CDR3 DNA: TGCGCCAGCAGCCTGACTAGCGGACCATACAATGAGCAGTTCTTC; CDR3 protein: CASSLTSGPYNEQFF
clone size: many; V gene: TRBV5-1; J gene: TRBJ2-1; D gene: TRBD1; CDR3 DNA: TGCGCCAGCAGCTTGGCGAGGACAGGGGGGAGAAATGAGCAGTTCTTC; CDR3 protein: CASSLARTGGRNEQFF
clone size: many; V gene: TRBV12-3/TRBV12-4; J gene: TRBJ2-4; D gene: -; CDR3 DNA: TGTGCCAGCAGTTTACCCCCTCCGATAGGGCAATTCAAAAACATTCAGTACTTC; CDR3 protein: CASSLPPPIGQFKNIQYF
clone size: -; V gene: TRBV10-3; J gene: TRBJ2-7; D gene: -; CDR3 DNA: TGTGCCATCAGTGAGACAATTGCAGGGGATTCTATTGCAAGCTACGAGCAGTACTTC; CDR3 protein: CAISETIAGDSIASYEQYF
clone size: -; V gene: TRBV9; J gene: TRBJ1-5; D gene: -; CDR3 DNA: TGTGCCAGCAGCGTAGAGTCAACACCGTGGAGCAATCAGCCCCAGCATTTT; CDR3 protein: CASSVESTPWSNQPQHF
clone size: many; V gene: TRBV12-3/TRBV12-4; J gene: TRBJ1-1; D gene: TRBD1; CDR3 DNA: TGTGCCAGCAGCCTTCGGACAGGGTCGAACACTGAAGCTTTCTTT; CDR3 protein: CASSLRTGSNTEAFF
clone size: once; V gene: TRBV28; J gene: TRBJ2-5; D gene: -; CDR3 DNA: TGTGCCAGCTTACTACCCAGTGCTGGGACCCAGTACTTC; CDR3 protein: CASLLPSAGTQYF
clone size: few; V gene: TRBV28; J gene: TRBJ1-2; D gene: -; CDR3 DNA: TGTGCCAGCAGTTCGCGTCGGGCATGGGCTGGCTACACCTTC; CDR3 protein: CASSSRRAWAGYTF
clone size: -; V gene: TRBV5-1; J gene: TRBJ2-1; D gene: TRBD2; CDR3 DNA: TGCGCCAGCAGCCCTAAACCGGGACTAGCGCCCGAGGGGGCCTACAATGAGCAGTTCTTC; CDR3 protein: CASSPKPGLAPEGAYNEQFF
clone size: few; V gene: TRBV10-3; J gene: TRBJ1-5; D gene: -; CDR3 DNA: TGTGCCATCAGTGAGTCCGGTTATAGCAATCAGCCCCAGCATTTT; CDR3 protein: CAISESGYSNQPQHF
clone size: -; V gene: TRBV7-3; J gene: TRBJ2-3; D gene: -; CDR3 DNA: TGTGCCAGCAGCTTATCAAGCGGGCCCGGGGAAGATACGCAGTATTTT; CDR3 protein: CASSLSSGPGEDTQYF
clone size: -; V gene: TRBV7-9; J gene: TRBJ2-3; D gene: TRBD2; CDR3 DNA: TGTGCCAGCAGCTTAGGGGGACTAGCACAAACAGATACGCAGTATTTT; CDR3 protein: CASSLGGLAQTDTQYF
clone size: -; V gene: TRBV10-1; J gene: TRBJ2-5; D gene: -; CDR3 DNA: TGCGCCAGCAGTGAGTCAAGGCAGCAAGAGACCCAGTACTTC; CDR3 protein: CASSESRQQETQYF
clone size: -; V gene: TRBV7-8; J gene: TRBJ1-5; D gene: -; CDR3 DNA: TGTGCCAGCAGCTTAGCAAACAGCAGGAACAATCAGCCCCAGCATTTT; CDR3 protein: CASSLANSRNNQPQHF
clone size: few; V gene: TRBV29-1; J gene: TRBJ2-5; D gene: TRBD2; CDR3 DNA: TGCAGCGTCGGGACTAGCGGGAGGGGTCAAGAGACCCAGTACTTC; CDR3 protein: CSVGTSGRGQETQYF
clone size: few; V gene: TRBV6-2/TRBV6-3; J gene: TRBJ2-1; D gene: TRBD2; CDR3 DNA: TGTGCCAGCAGGGGAGGACTAGCGCGAAGGAATGAGCAGTTCTTC; CDR3 protein: CASRGGLARRNEQFF
clone size: few; V gene: TRBV12-3/TRBV12-4; J gene: TRBJ2-7; D gene: -; CDR3 DNA: TGTGCCAGCAGTTCATGGGCTAGAGGGACCTACGAGCAGTACTTC; CDR3 protein: CASSSWARGTYEQYF
clone size: many; V gene: TRBV2; J gene: TRBJ2-1; D gene: -; CDR3 DNA: TGTGCCAGCGGGAGTGTCTCCTACAATGAGCAGTTCTTC; CDR3 protein: CASGSVSYNEQFF
clone size: few; V gene: TRBV5-1; J gene: TRBJ1-2; D gene: -; CDR3 DNA: TGCGCCAGCAGCCAGATCAGCGGCCAGGGTGAGGGCTACACCTTC; CDR3 protein: CASSQISGQGEGYTF
clone size: -; V gene: TRBV6-1; J gene: TRBJ1-1; D gene: -; CDR3 DNA: TGTGCCAGCAGTAAAGTCTACGGGGGTCCCACTGAAGCTTTCTTT; CDR3 protein: CASSKVYGGPTEAFF
clone size: -; V gene: TRBV6-2/TRBV6-3; J gene: TRBJ2-6; D gene: -; CDR3 DNA: TGTGCCAGCAGTTACACAAATGGGGGGAGCGGGGCCAACGTCCTGACTTTC; CDR3 protein: CASSYTNGGSGANVLTF
clone size: many; V gene: TRBV7-2; J gene: TRBJ1-3; D gene: -; CDR3 DNA: TGTGCCAGCAGCCCGTGGGACCCACAAAGGGAGAGCTCTGGAAACACCATATATTTT; CDR3 protein: CASSPWDPQRESSGNTIYF
clone size: few; V gene: TRBV10-3; J gene: TRBJ2-7; D gene: TRBD2; CDR3 DNA: TGTGCCACCCGACTAGCTCACTACGAGCAGTACTTC; CDR3 protein: CATRLAHYEQYF
clone size: many; V gene: TRBV7-9; J gene: TRBJ2-1; D gene: TRBD2; CDR3 DNA: TGTGCCAGCAGTTTGGGACTAGGGTACAATGAGCAGTTCTTC; CDR3 protein: CASSLGLGYNEQFF
clone size: few; V gene: TRBV4-1; J gene: TRBJ1-2; D gene: TRBD1; CDR3 DNA: TGCGCCAGCAGCCAGACAGGGGGTAACTATGGCTACACCTTC; CDR3 protein: CASSQTGGNYGYTF
clone size: -; V gene: TRBV4-3; J gene: TRBJ2-2; D gene: -; CDR3 DNA: TGCGCCAGCAGCCAAGTGTCTGGGCTCGGGGAGCTGTTTTTT; CDR3 protein: CASSQVSGLGELFF
clone size: many; V gene: TRBV12-3/TRBV12-4; J gene: TRBJ1-1; D gene: -; CDR3 DNA: TGTGCCAGCAGCAAAGTCACAGGGAACACTGAAGCTTTCTTT; CDR3 protein: CASSKVTGNTEAFF
clone size: -; V gene: TRBV28; J gene: TRBJ1-2; D gene: -; CDR3 DNA: TGTGCCAGCAGTGACCAGGATTACGGCTACACCTTC; CDR3 protein: CASSDQDYGYTF
clone size: -; V gene: TRBV11-2; J gene: TRBJ2-3; D gene: TRBD2; CDR3 DNA: TGTGCCAGCAGCTCCACAGGCGGGAGTTCAGATACGCAGTATTTT; CDR3 protein: CASSSTGGSSDTQYF
clone size: few; V gene: TRBV28; J gene: TRBJ2-4; D gene: TRBD1; CDR3 DNA: TGTGCCAGCAGCTTAGAGTCCACAGGGGGCGCAGCCAAAAACATTCAGTACTTC; CDR3 protein: CASSLESTGGAAKNIQYF
clone size: -; V gene: TRBV5-1; J gene: TRBJ2-7; D gene: -; CDR3 DNA: TGCGCCAGCAGCCAGGATGCGGTCGAGCAGTACTTC; CDR3 protein: CASSQDAVEQYF
clone size: few; V gene: TRBV27; J gene: TRBJ2-1; D gene: TRBD1; CDR3 DNA: TGTGCCAGCAATGCCGGGACAGGGCCCTACAATGAGCAGTTCTTC; CDR3 protein: CASNAGTGPYNEQFF
clone size: few; V gene: TRBV12-3/TRBV12-4; J gene: TRBJ2-5; D gene: -; CDR3 DNA: TGTGCCAGCAGTCTTAGGGCCCCAGGAGAGACCCAGTACTTC; CDR3 protein: CASSLRAPGETQYF
clone size: -; V gene: TRBV6-5; J gene: TRBJ2-7; D gene: -; CDR3 DNA: TGTGCCAGCAGGTACGGGACGGCGATAGACGAGCAGTACTTC; CDR3 protein: CASRYGTAIDEQYF
clone size: -; V gene: TRBV6-5; J gene: TRBJ1-4; D gene: -; CDR3 DNA: TGTGCCAGCAGTTACTCGGGGACATCTTTTGGGATGAAACTGTTTTTT; CDR3 protein: CASSYSGTSFGMKLFF
clone size: many; V gene: TRBV7-2; J gene: TRBJ1-1; D gene: -; CDR3 DNA: TGTGCCAGCAGCTTAGGGTCCCGGAACACTGAAGCTTTCTTT; CDR3 protein: CASSLGSRNTEAFF
clone size: many; V gene: TRBV3-1; J gene: TRBJ1-1; D gene: -; CDR3 DNA: TGTGCCAGCAGCCAAGGGGACATAAACACTGAAGCTTTCTTT; CDR3 protein: CASSQGDINTEAFF
clone size: many; V gene: TRBV3-1; J gene: TRBJ1-5; D gene: -; CDR3 DNA: TGTGCCAGCAGCCAAGAGGGGCGCGGTCTCTATGGCAATCAGCCCCAGCATTTT; CDR3 protein: CASSQEGRGLYGNQPQHF
clone size: -; V gene: TRBV14; J gene: TRBJ2-5; D gene: -; CDR3 DNA: TGTGCCAGCAGCCAAGATTTAGGGACTGGGCAAGAGACCCAGTACTTC; CDR3 protein: CASSQDLGTGQETQYF
clone size: -; V gene: TRBV4-1; J gene: TRBJ2-7; D gene: -; CDR3 DNA: TGCGCCAGCAGCCAAATCAGGAGCTCCTACGAGCAGTACTTC; CDR3 protein: CASSQIRSSYEQYF
clone size: few; V gene: TRBV30; J gene: TRBJ2-5; D gene: -; CDR3 DNA: TGTGCCTGGAGTGTTCTACGGGAGACCCAGTACTTC; CDR3 protein: CAWSVLRETQYF
clone size: -; V gene: TRBV5-8; J gene: TRBJ1-5; D gene: -; CDR3 DNA: TGTGCCAGCAGCTCCGGGGGCTATCAGCCCCAGCATTTT; CDR3 protein: CASSSGGYQPQHF
clone size: -; V gene: TRBV6-1; J gene: TRBJ1-2; D gene: -; CDR3 DNA: TGTGCCAGCAGTGAAGCGGATAGGGCCAGGATCGCCTTC; CDR3 protein: CASSEADRARIAF
clone size: -; V gene: TRBV5-6; J gene: TRBJ1-6; D gene: -; CDR3 DNA: TGTGCCAGCAGCACGGGGGGTCCAAATTCACCCCTCCACTTT; CDR3 protein: CASSTGGPNSPLHF
clone size: -; V gene: TRBV25-1; J gene: TRBJ2-1; D gene: -; CDR3 DNA: TGTGCCAGCAAGGCCTACAATGAGCAGTTCTTC; CDR3 protein: CASKAYNEQFF
clone size: -; V gene: TRBV7-6; J gene: TRBJ2-3; D gene: -; CDR3 DNA: TGTGCCAGCAGTCTAGGGGGTAGGTGGTATTTT; CDR3 protein: CASSLGGRWYF
clone size: few; V gene: TRBV20-1; J gene: TRBJ2-7; D gene: TRBD1; CDR3 DNA: TGCAGTGCTAGAGGAGGGACAGGGACCTCCTACGAGCAGTACTTC; CDR3 protein: CSARGGTGTSYEQYF
clone size: many; V gene: TRBV7-2; J gene: TRBJ1-5; D gene: -; CDR3 DNA: TGTGCCAGCAGCTTAGTGGTGAATAGCAATCAGCCCCAGCATTTT; CDR3 protein: CASSLVVNSNQPQHF
clone size: -; V gene: TRBV4-1; J gene: TRBJ1-5; D gene: -; CDR3 DNA: TGCGCCAGCAGCCAATCGACCGTTAATCAGCCCCAGCATTTT; CDR3 protein: CASSQSTVNQPQHF
clone size: many; V gene: TRBV29-1; J gene: TRBJ2-7; D gene: TRBD1; CDR3 DNA: TGCAGCGTTGAGGGACAGGCAGAATACGAGCAGTACTTC; CDR3 protein: CSVEGQAEYEQYF
clone size: many; V gene: TRBV28; J gene: TRBJ2-7; D gene: -; CDR3 DNA: TGTGCCAGCAGTCCGTTGGACCACGAGGGTTCCTACGAGCAGTACTTC; CDR3 protein: CASSPLDHEGSYEQYF